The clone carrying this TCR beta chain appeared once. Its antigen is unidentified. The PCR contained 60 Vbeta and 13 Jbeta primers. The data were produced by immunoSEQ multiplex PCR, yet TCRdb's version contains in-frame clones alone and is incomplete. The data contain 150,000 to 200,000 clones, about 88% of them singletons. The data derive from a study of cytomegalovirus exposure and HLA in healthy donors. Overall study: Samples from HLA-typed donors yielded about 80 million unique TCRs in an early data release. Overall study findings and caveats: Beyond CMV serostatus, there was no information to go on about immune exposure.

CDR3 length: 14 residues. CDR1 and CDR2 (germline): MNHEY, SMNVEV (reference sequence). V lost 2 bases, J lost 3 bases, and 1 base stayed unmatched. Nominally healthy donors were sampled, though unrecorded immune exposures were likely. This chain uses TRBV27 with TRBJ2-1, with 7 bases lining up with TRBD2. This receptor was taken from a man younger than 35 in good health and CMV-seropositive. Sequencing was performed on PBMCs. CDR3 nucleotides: TGTGCCAGCAGTTTACGCGGGGGCTACAATGAGCAGTTCTTC. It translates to CASSLRGGYNEQFF.